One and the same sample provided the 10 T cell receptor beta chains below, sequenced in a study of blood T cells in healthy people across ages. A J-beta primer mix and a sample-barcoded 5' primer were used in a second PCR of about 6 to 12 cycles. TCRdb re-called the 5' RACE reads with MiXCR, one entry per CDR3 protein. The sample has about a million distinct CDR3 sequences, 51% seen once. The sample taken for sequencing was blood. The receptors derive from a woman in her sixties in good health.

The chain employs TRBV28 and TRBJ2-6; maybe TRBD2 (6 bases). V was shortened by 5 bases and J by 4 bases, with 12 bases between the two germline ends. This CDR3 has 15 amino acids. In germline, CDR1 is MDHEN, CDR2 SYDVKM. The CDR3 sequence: CASSNGGLGANVLTF. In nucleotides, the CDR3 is TGTGCCAGCAGTAATGGAGGGTTAGGGGCCAACGTCCTGACTTTC.

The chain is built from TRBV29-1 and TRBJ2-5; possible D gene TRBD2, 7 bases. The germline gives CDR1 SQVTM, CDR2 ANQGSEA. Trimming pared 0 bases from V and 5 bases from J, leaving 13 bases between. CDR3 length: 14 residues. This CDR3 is CSVEDRGRGETQYF. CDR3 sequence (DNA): TGCAGCGTTGAAGATCGGGGGCGGGGGGAGACCCAGTACTTC. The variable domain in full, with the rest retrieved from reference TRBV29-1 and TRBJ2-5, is SAVISQKPSRDICQRGTSLTIQCQVDSQVTMMFWYRQQPGQSLTLIATANQGSEATYESGFVIDKFPISRPNLTFSTLTVSNMSPEDSSIYLCSVEDRGRGETQYFGPGTRLLVL.

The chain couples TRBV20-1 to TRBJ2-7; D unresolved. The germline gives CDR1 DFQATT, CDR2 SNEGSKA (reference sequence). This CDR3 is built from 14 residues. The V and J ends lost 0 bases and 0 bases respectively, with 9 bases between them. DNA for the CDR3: TGCAGTGCTAGAGATCTTGGTATCTCCTACGAGCAGTACTTC. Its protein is CSARDLGISYEQYF.

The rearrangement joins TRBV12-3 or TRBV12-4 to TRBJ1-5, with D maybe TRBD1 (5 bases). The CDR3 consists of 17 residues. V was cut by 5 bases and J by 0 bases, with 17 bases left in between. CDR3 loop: CASSLGPKGPSNQPQHF. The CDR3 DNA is TGTGCCAGCAGTCTCGGGCCCAAGGGACCTAGCAATCAGCCCCAGCATTTT.

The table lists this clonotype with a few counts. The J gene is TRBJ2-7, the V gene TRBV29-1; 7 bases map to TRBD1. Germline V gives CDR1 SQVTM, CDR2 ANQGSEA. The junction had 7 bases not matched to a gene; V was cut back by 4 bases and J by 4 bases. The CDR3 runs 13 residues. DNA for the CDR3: TGCAGCGTTGGACAGGGCCTTGGGTACGAGCAGTACTTC. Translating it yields CSVGQGLGYEQYF.

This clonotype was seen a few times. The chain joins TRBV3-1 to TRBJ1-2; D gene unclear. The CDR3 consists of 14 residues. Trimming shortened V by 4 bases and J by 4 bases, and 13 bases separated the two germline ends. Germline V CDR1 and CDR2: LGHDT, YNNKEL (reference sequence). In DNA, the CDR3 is TGTGCCAGCAGCCTGACGGCAGCCACCTATGGCTACACCTTC. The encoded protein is CASSLTAATYGYTF.

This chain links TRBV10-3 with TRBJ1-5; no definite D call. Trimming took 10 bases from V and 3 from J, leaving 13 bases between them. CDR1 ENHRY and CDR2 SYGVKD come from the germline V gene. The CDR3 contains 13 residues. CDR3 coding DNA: TGTGCCAGCCGGGGAGAACCCAATCAGCCCCAGCATTTT. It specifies CASRGEPNQPQHF.

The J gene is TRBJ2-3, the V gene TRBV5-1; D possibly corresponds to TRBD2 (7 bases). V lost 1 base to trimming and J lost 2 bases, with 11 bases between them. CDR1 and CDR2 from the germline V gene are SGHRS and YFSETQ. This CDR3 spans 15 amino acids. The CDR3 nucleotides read TGCGCCAGCAGCTTGTGGGAGGGGGACACAGATACGCAGTATTTT. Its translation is CASSLWEGDTDTQYF.

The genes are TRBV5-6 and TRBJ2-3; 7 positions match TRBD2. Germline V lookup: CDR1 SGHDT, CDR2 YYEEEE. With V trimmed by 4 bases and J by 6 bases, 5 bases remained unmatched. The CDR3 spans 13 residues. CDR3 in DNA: TGTGCCAGCAGCCCGACTAGCCCCGATACGCAGTATTTT. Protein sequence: CASSPTSPDTQYF.

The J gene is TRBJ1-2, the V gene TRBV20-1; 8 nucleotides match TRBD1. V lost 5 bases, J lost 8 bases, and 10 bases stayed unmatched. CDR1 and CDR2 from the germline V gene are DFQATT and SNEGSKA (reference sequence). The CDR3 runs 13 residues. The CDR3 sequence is CSALQGAVRGYTF. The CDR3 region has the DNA TGCAGTGCTCTTCAGGGGGCAGTGAGGGGCTACACCTTC.